The entry that follows covers one T cell receptor beta chain sequence. What it recognizes is unknown. This sample is drawn from a study of Ad26.COV2.S vaccination and SARS-CoV-2 variants. Study findings and constraints: Reported post-vaccination CD8+ and CD4+ T cell responses to spike showed substantial breadth. Compared with placebo recipients, vaccine recipients had higher spike-specific TCR breadth.

Sequencing used immunoSEQ multiplex PCR; TCRdb keeps in-frame clones, though not all of them. The table records more than 400,000 clones, around 91% of them present only once. Germline CDR1 SGHAT, CDR2 FQNNGV. CDR3 length: 14 amino acids. Trimming shortened V by 1 base and J by 2 bases, and 6 bases separated the two germline ends. Treatment here: 15 to 20 received Ad26.COV2.S at low or high dose, single or two shots; 5 received placebo; per-sample allocation not given. Samples were taken on day 63 after the first vaccine or placebo injection. The J gene is TRBJ2-1, the V gene TRBV11-2; no clear D. The receptor was derived from a person between 18 and 59 years old who received the Ad26.COV2.S COVID-19 vaccine or a placebo. Sequenced here: peripheral blood, sampled in a trial of Ad26.COV2.S vaccine versus placebo. DNA of the CDR3: TGTGCCAGCAGCTTAGGACTCCCCTACAATGAGCAGTTCTTC. Translating it yields CASSLGLPYNEQFF.